This T cell receptor (beta chain) was captured by sequencing in a study of T cell responses to AZD1222 COVID-19 vaccine. V shed 4 bases and J shed 9 bases, with 12 bases lying between them. CDR3 size: 12 residues. Sequencing was performed with immunoSEQ multiplex PCR; in TCRdb, only in-frame clones are kept and a portion is missing. The sample holds tens of thousands of clones; over 80% are singletons and the top ten take roughly half. Broader study findings: White British people made up most donors, females outnumbered males, and clonal diversity was possibly underestimated. Vaccine-associated CD4 TCRs spanned spike, dominant at 160-218 and 743-854. After two AZD1222 doses, spike-specific TCR breadth and depth rose versus day 0.

Notes on this clone: Its antigen remains unidentified.

The sequencing here drew on peripheral blood, taken on day 0 of AZD1222 vaccination. This receptor was identified in an adult in good health. The rearrangement joins TRBV12-3 or TRBV12-4 to TRBJ2-5, with D maybe TRBD2 (7 bases). In nucleotides, the CDR3 is TGTGCCAGCAGTTGGGAAGGGGGGGCCCAGTACTTC. The encoded protein is CASSWEGGAQYF.